The subject of this entry is one T cell receptor (beta chain). Its antigen is unidentified. This record comes from a study of T cell repertoires in cytomegalovirus infection. Study-wide context: CMV infection and matching HLA type were both indicated by public TCR beta signatures.

Study outcomes and limitations: Using cumulative public TCR beta family frequency, the authors identified those who carried CMV together with the relevant HLA.

TCRdb fed the reads into MiXCR, producing one record per CDR3 protein. The repertoire holds around 180,000 distinct CDR3 sequences, with roughly 19% as singletons. With V trimmed by 4 bases and J by 3 bases, 7 bases remained unmatched. Germline V lookup: CDR1 KGHSH, CDR2 LQKENI. This CDR3 contains 15 residues. The rearrangement joins TRBV18 to TRBJ1-1; 8 bases match TRBD1. Material for sequencing was PBMCs. The receptor was derived from a human donor in good health (CMV status not recorded). Some clones in this sample may be carry-over from other donors' samples. CDR3 region: CASSRDRGLDTEAFF. CDR3 in DNA: TGTGCCAGCTCACGAGACAGGGGCCTAGACACTGAAGCTTTCTTT.